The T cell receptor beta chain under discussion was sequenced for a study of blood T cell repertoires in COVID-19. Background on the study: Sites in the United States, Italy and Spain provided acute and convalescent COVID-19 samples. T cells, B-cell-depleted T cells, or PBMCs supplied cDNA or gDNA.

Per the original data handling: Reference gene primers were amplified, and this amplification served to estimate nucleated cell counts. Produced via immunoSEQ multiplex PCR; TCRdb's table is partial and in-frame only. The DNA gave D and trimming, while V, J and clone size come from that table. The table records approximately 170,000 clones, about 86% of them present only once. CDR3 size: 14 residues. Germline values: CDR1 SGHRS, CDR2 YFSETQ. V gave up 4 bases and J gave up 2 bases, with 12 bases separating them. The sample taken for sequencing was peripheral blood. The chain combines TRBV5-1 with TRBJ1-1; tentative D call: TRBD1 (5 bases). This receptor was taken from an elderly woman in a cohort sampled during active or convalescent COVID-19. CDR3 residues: CASSRNRGNTEAFF. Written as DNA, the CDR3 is TGCGCCAGCAGCCGTAATAGGGGCAACACTGAAGCTTTCTTT.